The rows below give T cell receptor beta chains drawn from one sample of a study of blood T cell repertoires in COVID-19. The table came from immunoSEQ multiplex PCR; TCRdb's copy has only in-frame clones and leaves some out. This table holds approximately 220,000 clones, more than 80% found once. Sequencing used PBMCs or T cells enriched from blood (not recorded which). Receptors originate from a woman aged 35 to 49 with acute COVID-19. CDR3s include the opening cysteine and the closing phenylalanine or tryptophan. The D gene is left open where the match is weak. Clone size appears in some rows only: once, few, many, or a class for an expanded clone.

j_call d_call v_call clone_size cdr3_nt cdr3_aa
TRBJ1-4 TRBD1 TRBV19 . TGTGCCAGTAGTATAGGGGACAGGGCTAATGAAAAACTGTTTTTT CASSIGDRANEKLFF
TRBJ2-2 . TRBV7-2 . TGTGCCAGCACCGAGGGGGGGTCGAGGACCGGGGAGCTGTTTTTT CASTEGGSRTGELFF
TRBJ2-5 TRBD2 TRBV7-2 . TGTGCCAGCAGCTTAGTGCAGGGAGCGGGGGAGACCCAGTACTTC CASSLVQGAGETQYF
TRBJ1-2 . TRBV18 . TGTGCCAGCTCACCAGGAGGACTTCGGGATGGCTACACCTTC CASSPGGLRDGYTF
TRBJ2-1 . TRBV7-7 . TGTGCTAGCAGCTTAGAAGCAGGGCTGGCCTACAATGAGCAGTTCTTC CASSLEAGLAYNEQFF
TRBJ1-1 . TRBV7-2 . TGTGCCAGCAGCTCACAGGGTGGAGGCACTGAAGCTTTCTTT CASSSQGGGTEAFF
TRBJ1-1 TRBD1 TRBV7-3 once TGTGCCAGCAGCTTATTGCAGGGGGTGGAGACTGAAGCTTTCTTT CASSLLQGVETEAFF
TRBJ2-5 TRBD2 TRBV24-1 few TGTGCCACCGGGTCTAGCGGACAAGAGACCCAGTACTTC CATGSSGQETQYF
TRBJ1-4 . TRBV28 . TGTGCCAGCAGCTCTTCAGGAGGAAAACTGTTTTTT CASSSSGGKLFF
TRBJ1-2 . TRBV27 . TGTGCCAGCAGTTTCTCGGGTGGAGGCTACACCTTC CASSFSGGGYTF
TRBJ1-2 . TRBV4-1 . TGCGCCAGCAGCCAAGACCCAGGGGCGACCTATGGCTACACCTTC CASSQDPGATYGYTF
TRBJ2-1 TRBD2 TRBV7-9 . TGTGCCAGCAGCCACGCGGGGGGGGCTGGCGATGAGCAGTTCTTC CASSHAGGAGDEQFF
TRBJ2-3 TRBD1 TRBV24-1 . TGTGCCACCAGTGATCAGGGGGCAGCAGATACGCAGTATTTT CATSDQGAADTQYF
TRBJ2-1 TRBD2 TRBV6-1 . TGTGCCAGCAGTGAAAGGGCTAGCGGGGGGGCCCGGTCCTACAATGAGCAGTTCTTC CASSERASGGARSYNEQFF
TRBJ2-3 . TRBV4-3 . TGCGCCAGCAGCCAGGGAGGCAGGGGCACAGATACGCAGTATTTT CASSQGGRGTDTQYF
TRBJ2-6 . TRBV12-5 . TGTGCTAGTGGTTTGCCACTAGGGGGACAACTCTCTGGGGCCAACGTCCTGACTTTC CASGLPLGGQLSGANVLTF
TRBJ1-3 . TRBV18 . TGTGCCAGCTCACCACAGTCTGCTGAGGGCGGAAACACCATATATTTT CASSPQSAEGGNTIYF
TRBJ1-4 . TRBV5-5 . TGTGCCAGCAGCCCTGGAGTGGGGGGTAAAGAAAAACTGTTTTTT CASSPGVGGKEKLFF
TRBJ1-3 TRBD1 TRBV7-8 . TGTGCCAGCAGCTTATGGGACAGGGGTCGAATTTTTGGAAACACCATATATTTT CASSLWDRGRIFGNTIYF
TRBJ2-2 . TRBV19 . TGTGCCAGTAGTATGTTGGGGGGTTCCGGGGAGCTGTTTTTT CASSMLGGSGELFF
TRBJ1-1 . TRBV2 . TGTGCCAGCAGTGAATGGAGAGCGGCTGAAGCTTTCTTT CASSEWRAAEAFF
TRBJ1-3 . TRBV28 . TGTGCCAGCAGGCCCCCAGGGGTGTTAGGGGGAAACACCATATATTTT CASRPPGVLGGNTIYF
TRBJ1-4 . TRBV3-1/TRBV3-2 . TGTGCCAGCAGCCAAGATCGGGGTAATGAAAAACTGTTTTTT CASSQDRGNEKLFF
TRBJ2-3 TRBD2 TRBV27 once TGTGCCAGCAACCTAGCGGGGACCGATACGCAGTATTTT CASNLAGTDTQYF
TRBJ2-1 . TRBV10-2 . TGCGCCAGCAGTGAACGGTACAATGAGCAGTTCTTC CASSERYNEQFF
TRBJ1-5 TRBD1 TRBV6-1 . TGTGCCAGCAGTGATTGGGACAGGGGGCTACGGGGGGGCAGTCAGCATTTT CASSDWDRGLRGGSQHF
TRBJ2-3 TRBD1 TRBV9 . TGTGCCAGCAGCGTAGTTAGGGGGCTCACGGATACGCAGTATTTT CASSVVRGLTDTQYF
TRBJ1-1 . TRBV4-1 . TGCGCCAGCAGCCAAGGTGGGGCCCCCTTGAACACTGAAGCTTTCTTT CASSQGGAPLNTEAFF
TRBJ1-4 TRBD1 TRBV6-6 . TGTGCCAGCAGTTGGCCTACAGGGGGCAATGAAAAACTGTTTTTT CASSWPTGGNEKLFF
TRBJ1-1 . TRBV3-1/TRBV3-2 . TGTGCCAGCAGCCAAGATCCTGCAGGGGTAACTTTCTTT CASSQDPAGVTFF
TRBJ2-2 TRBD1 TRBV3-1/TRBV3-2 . TGTGCCAGCAGCCTGGACAGGGGTGAGCTGTTTTTT CASSLDRGELFF